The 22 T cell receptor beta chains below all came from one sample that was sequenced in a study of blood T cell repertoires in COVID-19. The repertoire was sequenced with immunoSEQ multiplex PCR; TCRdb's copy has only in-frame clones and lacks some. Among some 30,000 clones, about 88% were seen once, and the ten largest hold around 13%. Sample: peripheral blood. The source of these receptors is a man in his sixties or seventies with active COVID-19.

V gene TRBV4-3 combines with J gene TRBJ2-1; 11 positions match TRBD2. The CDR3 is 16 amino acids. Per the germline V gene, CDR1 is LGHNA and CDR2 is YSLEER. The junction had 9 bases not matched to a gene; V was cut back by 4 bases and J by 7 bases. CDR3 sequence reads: CASSLAGGPRVNEQFF. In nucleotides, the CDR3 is TGCGCCAGCAGCCTAGCGGGAGGGCCGAGGGTGAATGAGCAGTTCTTC.

Written as DNA, the CDR3 is TGCAGCGTGACCGTAGCAGGGGGCTCAGAAGCTTTCTTT. This translates into CSVTVAGGSEAFF. The V call is TRBV29-1, the J call TRBJ1-1, with 8 bases identical to TRBD1. Germline CDR1 reads SQVTM; CDR2 reads ANQGSEA. Trimming cost V 6 bases and J 8 bases; bases outside gene matches: 11. The CDR3 has 13 residues.

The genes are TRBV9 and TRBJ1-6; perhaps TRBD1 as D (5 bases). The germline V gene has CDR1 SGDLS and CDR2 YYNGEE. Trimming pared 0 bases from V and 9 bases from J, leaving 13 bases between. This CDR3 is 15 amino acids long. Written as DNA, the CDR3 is TGTGCCAGCAGCGTAGCCAGGGTGGTCGGTTCACCCCTCCACTTT. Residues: CASSVARVVGSPLHF.

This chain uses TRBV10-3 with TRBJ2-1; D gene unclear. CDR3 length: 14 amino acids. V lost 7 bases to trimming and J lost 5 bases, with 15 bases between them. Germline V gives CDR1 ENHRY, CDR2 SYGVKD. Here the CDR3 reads CAITEQLTNNEQFF. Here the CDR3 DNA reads TGTGCCATCACAGAACAACTAACTAACAATGAGCAGTTCTTC.

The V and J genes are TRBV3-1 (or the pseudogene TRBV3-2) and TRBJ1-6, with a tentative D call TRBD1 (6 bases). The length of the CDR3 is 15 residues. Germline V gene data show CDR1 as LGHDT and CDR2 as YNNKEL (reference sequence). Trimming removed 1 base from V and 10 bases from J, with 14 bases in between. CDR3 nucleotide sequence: TGTGCCAGCAGCCAAGGCGGGGGCGCAAGGTCACCCCTCCACTTT. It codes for CASSQGGGARSPLHF.

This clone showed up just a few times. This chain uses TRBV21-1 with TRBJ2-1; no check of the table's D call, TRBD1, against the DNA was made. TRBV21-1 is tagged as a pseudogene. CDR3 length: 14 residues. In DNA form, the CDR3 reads TGTGCCTGTCCCGGGACAGGGGTCTACAATGAGCAGTTCTTC. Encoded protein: CACPGTGVYNEQFF.

Here the CDR3 reads CASSLDSEQFF. The CDR3 nucleotides are TGTGCCAGCAGCTTGGACAGTGAGCAGTTCTTC. The V call is TRBV5-5, the J call TRBJ2-1; no definite D call. V shed 0 bases and J shed 9 bases, with 4 bases lying between them. This CDR3 has 11 residues. Germline V gene data show CDR1 as SGHKS and CDR2 as YYEKEE (reference sequence).

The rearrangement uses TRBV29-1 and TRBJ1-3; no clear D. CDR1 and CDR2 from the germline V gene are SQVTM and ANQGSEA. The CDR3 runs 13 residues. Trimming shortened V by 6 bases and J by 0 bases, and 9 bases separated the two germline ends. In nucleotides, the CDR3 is TGCAGCGTCGCGGATAACTCTGGAAACACCATATATTTT. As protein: CSVADNSGNTIYF.

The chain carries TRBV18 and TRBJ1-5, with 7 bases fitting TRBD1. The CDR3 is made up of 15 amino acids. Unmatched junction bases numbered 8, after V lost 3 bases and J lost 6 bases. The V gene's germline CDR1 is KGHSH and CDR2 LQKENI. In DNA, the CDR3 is TGTGCCAGCTCACCCCAGGGGGGAAGAAGTCAGCCCCAGCATTTT. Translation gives CASSPQGGRSQPQHF. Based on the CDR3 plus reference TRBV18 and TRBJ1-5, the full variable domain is NAGVMQNPRHLVRRRGQEARLRCSPMKGHSHVYWYRQLPEEGLKFMVYLQKENIIDESGMPKERFSAEFPKEGPSILRIQQVVRGDSAAYFCASSPQGGRSQPQHFGDGTRLSIL.

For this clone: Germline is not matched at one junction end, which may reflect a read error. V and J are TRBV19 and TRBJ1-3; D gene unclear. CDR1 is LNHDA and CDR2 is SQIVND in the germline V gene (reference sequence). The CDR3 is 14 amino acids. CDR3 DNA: TGTGCCAGTAGCATAGGCGGGCGTATCGACACCATATATTTT. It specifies CASSIGGRIDTIYF.

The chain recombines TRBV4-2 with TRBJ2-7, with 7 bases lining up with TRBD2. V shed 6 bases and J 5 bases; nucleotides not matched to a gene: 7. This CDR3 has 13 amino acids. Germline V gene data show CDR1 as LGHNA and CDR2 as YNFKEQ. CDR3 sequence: CASSPSGGHEQYF. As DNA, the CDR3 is TGTGCCAGCAGTCCTAGCGGTGGGCACGAGCAGTACTTC.

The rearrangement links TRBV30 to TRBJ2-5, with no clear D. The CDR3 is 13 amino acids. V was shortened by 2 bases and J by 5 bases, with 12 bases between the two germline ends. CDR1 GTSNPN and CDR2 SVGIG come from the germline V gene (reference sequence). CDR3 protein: CAWSTHGPETQYF. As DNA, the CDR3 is TGTGCCTGGAGTACCCATGGGCCGGAGACCCAGTACTTC. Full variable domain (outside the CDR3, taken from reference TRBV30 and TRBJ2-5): SQTIHQWPATLVQPVGSPLSLECTVEGTSNPNLYWYRQAAGRGLQLLFYSVGIGQISSEVPQNLSASRPQDRQFILSSKKLLLSDSGFYLCAWSTHGPETQYFGPGTRLLVL.

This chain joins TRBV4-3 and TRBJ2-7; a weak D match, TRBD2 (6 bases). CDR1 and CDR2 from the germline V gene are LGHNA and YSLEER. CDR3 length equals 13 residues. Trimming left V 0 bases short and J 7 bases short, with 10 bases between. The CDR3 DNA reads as TGCGCCAGCAGCCAAGATATAGGGAGGGAGCAGTACTTC. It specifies CASSQDIGREQYF.

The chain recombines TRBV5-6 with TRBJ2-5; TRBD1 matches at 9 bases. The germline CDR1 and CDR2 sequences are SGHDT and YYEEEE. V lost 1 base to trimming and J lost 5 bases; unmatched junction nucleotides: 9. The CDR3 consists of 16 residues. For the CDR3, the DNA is TGTGCCAGCAGCTTGAGGACAGGGGAAGTATCGGAGACCCAGTACTTC. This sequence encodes CASSLRTGEVSETQYF.

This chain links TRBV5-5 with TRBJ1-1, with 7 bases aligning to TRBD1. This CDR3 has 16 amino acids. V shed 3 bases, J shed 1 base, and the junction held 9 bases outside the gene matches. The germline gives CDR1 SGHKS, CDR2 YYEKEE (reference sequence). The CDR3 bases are TGTGCCAGCAGCTGGGGACAGTCTCAACCGAACACTGAAGCTTTCTTT. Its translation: CASSWGQSQPNTEAFF.

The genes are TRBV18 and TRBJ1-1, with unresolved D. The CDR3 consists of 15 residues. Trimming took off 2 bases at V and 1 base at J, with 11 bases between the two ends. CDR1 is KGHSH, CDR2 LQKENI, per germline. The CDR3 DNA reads TGTGCCAGCTCACCAGCTTGGTCAGGGAACACTGAAGCTTTCTTT. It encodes CASSPAWSGNTEAFF.

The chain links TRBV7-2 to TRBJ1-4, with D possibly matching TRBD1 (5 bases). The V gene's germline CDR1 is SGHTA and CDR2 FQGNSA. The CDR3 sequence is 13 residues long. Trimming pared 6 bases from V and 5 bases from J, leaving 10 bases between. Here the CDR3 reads CASRQGRNEKLFF. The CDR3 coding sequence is TGTGCCAGCAGGCAGGGAAGGAATGAAAAACTGTTTTTT. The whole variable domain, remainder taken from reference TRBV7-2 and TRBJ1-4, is GAGVSQSPSNKVTEKGKDVELRCDPISGHTALYWYRQSLGQGLEFLIYFQGNSAPDKSGLPSDRFSAERTGGSVSTLTIQRTQQEDSAVYLCASRQGRNEKLFFGSGTQLSVL.

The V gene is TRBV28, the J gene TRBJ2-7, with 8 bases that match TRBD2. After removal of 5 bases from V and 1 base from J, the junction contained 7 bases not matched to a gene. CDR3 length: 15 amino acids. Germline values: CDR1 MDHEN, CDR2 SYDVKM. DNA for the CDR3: TGTGCCAGCAGTCGGAGCGGGAGCAGGTCCTACGAGCAGTACTTC. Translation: CASSRSGSRSYEQYF.

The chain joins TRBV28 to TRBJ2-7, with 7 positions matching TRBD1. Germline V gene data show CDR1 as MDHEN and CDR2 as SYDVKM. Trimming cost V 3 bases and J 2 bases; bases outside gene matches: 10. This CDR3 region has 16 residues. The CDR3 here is CASSFSRDRATYEQYF. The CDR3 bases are TGTGCCAGCAGTTTTTCCCGAGACAGGGCGACCTACGAGCAGTACTTC.

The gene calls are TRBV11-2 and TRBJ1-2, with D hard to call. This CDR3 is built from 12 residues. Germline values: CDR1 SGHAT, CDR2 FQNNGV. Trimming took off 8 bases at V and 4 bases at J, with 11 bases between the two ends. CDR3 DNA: TGTGCCAGCTCTTCTAGTAGCTATGGCTACACCTTC. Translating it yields CASSSSSYGYTF.

CDR3 sequence: CASSFSANYGYTF. DNA for the CDR3: TGTGCCAGCAGTTTTAGTGCTAACTATGGCTACACCTTC. The rearrangement joins TRBV12-3 or TRBV12-4 to TRBJ1-2; D unresolved. Trimming removed 3 bases at V and 0 bases at J, with 5 bases between. The CDR3 totals 13 residues.

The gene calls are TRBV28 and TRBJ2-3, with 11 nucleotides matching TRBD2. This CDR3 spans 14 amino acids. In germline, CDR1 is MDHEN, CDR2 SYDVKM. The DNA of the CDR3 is TGTGGAGCCCGACTAGCGGGGAGCACAGATACGCAGTATTTT. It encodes CGARLAGSTDTQYF.